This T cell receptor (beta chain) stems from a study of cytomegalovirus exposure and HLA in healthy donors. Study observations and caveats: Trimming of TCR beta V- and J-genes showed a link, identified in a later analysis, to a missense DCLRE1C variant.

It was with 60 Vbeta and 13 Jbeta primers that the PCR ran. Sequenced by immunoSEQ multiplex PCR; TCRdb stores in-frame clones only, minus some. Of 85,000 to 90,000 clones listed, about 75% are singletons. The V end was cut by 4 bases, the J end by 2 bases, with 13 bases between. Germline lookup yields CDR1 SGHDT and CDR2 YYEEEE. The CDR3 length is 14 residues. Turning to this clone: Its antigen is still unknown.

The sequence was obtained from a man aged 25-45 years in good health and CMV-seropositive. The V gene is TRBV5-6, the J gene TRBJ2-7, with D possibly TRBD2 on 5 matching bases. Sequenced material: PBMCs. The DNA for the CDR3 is TGTGCCAGCAGCCGACGGACTGTCCCCTACGAGCAGTACTTC. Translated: CASSRRTVPYEQYF.